Below, one TCR beta chain is given with its context. Assignments of participants to cohorts depended upon their own reported clinical history. Recovery meant two consecutive negative NP/OP PCR tests, professional clearance, or resolved symptoms. The CDR3 length is 17 residues. The germline gives CDR1 SGHTA, CDR2 FQGNSA. V was cut by 5 bases and J by 2 bases, with 18 bases left in between. This entry is derived from a study of blood T cell repertoires in COVID-19. Study summary: Sources were T cells, B-cell-depleted T cells, or PBMCs; the material itself was cDNA or gDNA.

Per the original data handling: Researchers report that nucleated cell counts were estimated from reference gene primer amplification. Assay used: immunoSEQ multiplex PCR; TCRdb lists only in-frame clones, some missing. V and J calls and clone size come straight from that table; D and trimming were deduced from the DNA. The sample shows 150,000 to 200,000 clones, approximately 80% of them seen only once. The sequenced sample consisted of PBMCs or T cells enriched from blood (not recorded which). V usage is TRBV7-2 and J usage is TRBJ2-2; a possible D gene is TRBD2 (6 bases). This receptor was identified in a woman aged 60-70 years who had recovered from COVID-19. CDR3 coding DNA: TGTGCCAGCAGCCAAAGCGGGCGTCTAGCAAACACCGGGGAGCTGTTTTTT. It is translated as CASSQSGRLANTGELFF.